This entry describes one T cell receptor beta chain. In this sample, this clonotype turned up many times. No antigen is known for it. No base quality values were provided; no much bigger clone lies one nucleotide off. The CDR3 numbers 15 residues from cysteine through phenylalanine. The read is trimmed to its CDR3 DNA, 45 bases read in frame from base 1. Unmatched junction bases come to 8, with V trimmed by 7 bases and J by 3 bases. CDR1 SGHTA and CDR2 FQGNSA were looked up in the germline V gene. The library was obtained by PCR. This sample was sequenced with an Illumina HiSeq 2500. TCR libraries were prepared with molecular barcoding, using unique molecular identifiers to normalize TCRbeta repertoire quantification. TCRdb reprocessing: public reads trimmed at Q25 with fastp, clones called with MiXCR, in-frame beta chains kept. Each CDR3 protein appears once, grouped with its most common genes and DNA. The sample contains about 420,000 distinct CDR3 sequences, roughly 10% of them found a single time. Roughly 6% of the sample rests with the top ten.

These data are taken from a study of T-cell reconstitution after alpha-beta-depleted transplantation in children (dated by TCRdb to between 2015 and 2016). Notes on the research overall: T-cell immune reconstitution after TCRalphabeta/CD19-depleted allogeneic hematopoietic cell transplantation in children was quantitatively tracked in the study by means of TCR repertoire profiling.

This clonotype originated in a human donor who donated a stem cell graft to a child with acute myeloid leukemia. The chain couples TRBV7-2 to TRBJ2-1; a stretch of 8 junction bases matches TRBD1. The source was PBMCs from the stem cell graft donor, collected from the stem cell graft. CDR3 loop: CASNFWDRSYNEQFF. The nucleotide sequence is given as TGTGCCAGCAACTTTTGGGACAGGAGCTACAATGAGCAGTTCTTC.